Presented here are 27 T cell receptor beta chains from one specimen sequenced in a study of OX40 agonist ivuxolimab in advanced cancers. The assay was immunoSEQ multiplex PCR, and TCRdb's table has in-frame clones only and misses some. The data hold about 20,000 clones, with 77% observed a single time. Sequenced here: CD4+ or CD8+ T cells sorted from blood, sampled in a trial of the OX40 agonist ivuxolimab. These TCRs come from an adult with an advanced solid tumor such as melanoma, head and neck, liver or kidney cancer.

Turning to this clone: Mismatch with germline at one junction end may stem from a read error. The chain joins TRBV2 to TRBJ2-2; perhaps D is TRBD1 or TRBD2 (6 bases each). The CDR3 is 16 amino acids. Germline CDR1 SNHLY, CDR2 FYNNEI. The CDR3 spells CASREEGGPNTGELFF. DNA of the CDR3: TGTGCCAGCAGAGAAGAGGGGGGACCGAACACCGGGGAGCTGTTTTTT. Full variable domain (rest looked up from reference TRBV2 and TRBJ2-2): EPEVTQTPSHQVTQMGQEVILRCVPISNHLYFYWYRQILGQKVEFLVSFYNNEISEKSEIFDDQFSVERPDGSNFTLKIRSTKLEDSAMYFCASREEGGPNTGELFFGEGSRLTVL.

By sample share, this clone is medium-sized. This chain's CDR3 is CASSAAGDYGYTF. For the CDR3, the DNA is TGCGCCAGCAGTGCGGCAGGGGACTATGGCTACACCTTC. This rearrangement joins TRBV10-2 to TRBJ1-2; possibly TRBD1 for D (6 bases). Germline loops: CDR1 WSHSY, CDR2 SAAADI. This CDR3 contains 13 residues. Trimming cost V 4 bases and J 3 bases, with 9 bases left between them.

In its sample, this clone was seen once. The chain combines TRBV27 with TRBJ2-7; 8 bases align to TRBD1. J gave up 2 bases and V 3 bases, and 6 bases lay outside the gene matches. The V gene's germline CDR1 is MNHEY and CDR2 SMNVEV (reference sequence). The CDR3 has 15 residues. CDR3 sequence reads: CASSFAQGGTYEQYF. CDR3 in DNA: TGTGCCAGCAGTTTTGCACAGGGGGGTACCTACGAGCAGTACTTC.

This clone was picked up one time. The chain couples TRBV5-6 to TRBJ2-7, with D perhaps TRBD1 or TRBD2 (6 bases each). The CDR3 consists of 13 residues. The germline gives CDR1 SGHDT, CDR2 YYEEEE. Trimming left V 3 bases short and J 2 bases short, with 9 bases between. DNA of the CDR3: TGTGCCAGCAGCTCCGGGGGCACCTACGAGCAGTACTTC. Its protein product is CASSSGGTYEQYF.

This chain uses TRBV9 with TRBJ2-7; 10 positions match TRBD1. This CDR3 is built from 14 residues. Germline CDR1 and CDR2: SGDLS and YYNGEE. J was trimmed by 3 bases and V by 4 bases; bases with no gene match: 4. The CDR3 nucleotides read TGTGCCAGCAGCCCTGGACAGGGGGGCTACGAGCAGTACTTC. Translation gives CASSPGQGGYEQYF.

The chain joins TRBV7-2 to TRBJ2-1; TRBD1 might be the D (6 bases). CDR3 size: 14 residues. V shed 3 bases and J shed 3 bases, with 9 bases lying between them. Looked up from germline, CDR1 is SGHTA and CDR2 is FQGNSA. In nucleotides, the CDR3 is TGTGCCAGCAGCTTCCGGGACAACTACAATGAGCAGTTCTTC. Translated: CASSFRDNYNEQFF.

The chain combines TRBV4-1 with TRBJ2-3; D unresolved. This CDR3 spans 12 amino acids. V was clipped by 3 bases and J by 3 bases, with 4 bases between them. Germline V gene lookup returns CDR1 MGHRA and CDR2 YSYEKL. The CDR3 protein is CASSQVTDTQYF. In DNA form, the CDR3 reads TGCGCCAGCAGCCAGGTGACAGATACGCAGTATTTT.

The chain uses TRBV12-5 and TRBJ2-7; TRBD1 aligns across 7 bases. The germline CDR1 and CDR2 sequences are LGHNT and FRNRAP. J gave up 3 bases and V 0 bases, and 8 bases lay outside the gene matches. This CDR3 has 16 residues. CDR3 loop: CASGLVAPGQHYEQYF. The CDR3 nucleotides read TGTGCTAGTGGTTTGGTTGCTCCGGGACAGCACTACGAGCAGTACTTC.

V usage is TRBV27 and J usage is TRBJ2-2; 12 positions match TRBD2. The CDR3 extends over 14 amino acids. V lost 7 bases and J lost 8; bases outside the gene matches: 5. CDR1 MNHEY and CDR2 SMNVEV come from the germline V gene (reference sequence). In DNA form, the CDR3 reads TGTGCCAGCAAACTAGCGGGGGGAAAAGGGGAGCTGTTTTTT. The encoded protein is CASKLAGGKGELFF.

The CDR3 is CASSPQGNEKLFF. CDR3 nucleotide sequence: TGCGCCAGCAGCCCACAGGGAAATGAAAAACTGTTTTTT. The rearrangement joins TRBV4-1 to TRBJ1-4, with D perhaps matching TRBD1 (6 bases). Trimming shortened V by 4 bases and J by 5 bases, and 8 bases separated the two germline ends. Germline loops: CDR1 MGHRA, CDR2 YSYEKL. The CDR3 is 13 residues long.

This chain links TRBV4-1 with TRBJ2-7; maybe TRBD2 (5 bases). V lost 4 bases and J lost 2, with 15 bases in between. CDR3 size: 15 residues. Germline CDR1 reads MGHRA; CDR2 reads YSYEKL. CDR3 nucleotides: TGCGCCAGCAGCCTAAGGCAGGACTCCACCTACGAGCAGTACTTC. This translates into CASSLRQDSTYEQYF.

V usage is TRBV6-6 and J usage is TRBJ1-1; D is perhaps TRBD1 (6 bases). This CDR3 region has 14 residues. V lost 2 bases to trimming and J lost 6 bases, with 13 bases between them. CDR1 MNHNY and CDR2 SVGAGI come from the germline V gene (reference sequence). CDR3 coding DNA: TGTGCCAGCAGTTACCAGGGGTATGATTCTGAAGCTTTCTTT. As protein: CASSYQGYDSEAFF.

The chain couples TRBV5-4 to TRBJ1-1; 7 positions agree with TRBD1. Germline values: CDR1 SGHNT, CDR2 YYREEE (reference sequence). The CDR3 is made up of 15 amino acids. V was clipped by 4 bases and J by 8 bases; unmatched bases: 14. The CDR3 nucleotides are TGTGCCAGCAGCATAAGACAGGGAGCGCTCGGCGAAGCTTTCTTT. This encodes CASSIRQGALGEAFF.

CDR3 sequence reads: CASSQGGQGAGDYGYTF. CDR3 sequence (DNA): TGTGCCAGCAGCCAAGGGGGGCAGGGGGCAGGTGACTATGGCTACACCTTC. The chain links TRBV4-2 to TRBJ1-2, with 8 bases matching TRBD1. This CDR3 has 17 residues. Germline-derived CDR1 and CDR2 are LGHNA and YNFKEQ. After removal of 1 base from V and 3 bases from J, the junction contained 10 bases not matched to a gene.

This clone is judged medium-sized. The genes are TRBV11-2 and TRBJ2-3; D perhaps matches TRBD1 (7 bases). CDR3 length: 16 amino acids. Germline CDR1 SGHAT, CDR2 FQNNGV. Between the trimmed V and J ends, which lost 5 bases and 0 bases, there was a span of 15 bases. CDR3 nucleotides: TGTGCCAGCAGCCCAGGGGGGACTCTGAGCACAGATACGCAGTATTTT. It encodes CASSPGGTLSTDTQYF.

The rearrangement uses TRBV6-6 and TRBJ2-5; 8 bases are a match to TRBD2. The CDR3 covers 15 residues. The germline CDR1 and CDR2 sequences are MNHNY and SVGAGI (reference sequence). The V gene end was trimmed by 6 bases and the J gene end by 3 bases; junction bases not matched to a gene: 9. DNA of the CDR3: TGTGCCAGCAGCCAGCGGGGGTACGGAGAAGAGACCCAGTACTTC. It encodes CASSQRGYGEETQYF.

As DNA, the CDR3 is TGTGCCAGCAGCCGACCGGCGGGGCAAGAGACCCAGTACTTC. The encoded protein is CASSRPAGQETQYF. The rearrangement joins TRBV7-9 to TRBJ2-5; weak D call: TRBD2 (6 bases). Trimming cost V 5 bases and J 2 bases, with 12 bases left between them. The CDR3 length is 14 residues. The germline V gene encodes CDR1 SEHNR and CDR2 FQNEAQ (reference sequence).

This chain connects TRBV19 to TRBJ1-2; D is ambiguous. CDR3 length: 14 amino acids. Per the germline V gene, CDR1 is LNHDA and CDR2 is SQIVND (reference sequence). Trimming shortened V by 1 base and J by 8 bases, and 14 bases separated the two germline ends. The CDR3 DNA follows: TGTGCCAGTAGTATAGGTGGCTTCTCGGGGGGCTACACCTTC. Its protein product is CASSIGGFSGGYTF.

V gene TRBV7-3 combines with J gene TRBJ2-3; D is uncertain. This CDR3 is built from 12 residues. V shed 5 bases and J shed 5 bases, with 8 bases lying between them. The V gene's germline CDR1 is SGHTA and CDR2 FQGTGA. CDR3 residues: CASSALGDTQYF. The CDR3 coding sequence is TGTGCCAGCAGCGCCCTGGGAGATACGCAGTATTTT.

The chain carries TRBV5-6 and TRBJ2-7; D is perhaps TRBD1 (5 bases). The CDR3 length is 14 residues. V dropped 2 bases and J dropped 4 bases, with 13 bases sitting between them. From germline, CDR1 is SGHDT and CDR2 YYEEEE. CDR3 region: CASSFSSRVYEQYF. The DNA for the CDR3 is TGTGCCAGCAGCTTTTCCTCCAGGGTGTACGAGCAGTACTTC. The full variable domain, in which reference TRBV5-6 and TRBJ2-7 provide the parts outside the CDR3, is DAGVTQSPTHLIKTRGQQVTLRCSPKSGHDTVSWYQQALGQGPQFIFQYYEEEERQRGNFPDRFSGHQFPNYSSELNVNALLLGDSALYLCASSFSSRVYEQYFGPGTRLTVT.

J is TRBJ2-3 and V is TRBV9, with D possibly matching TRBD1 (6 bases). The CDR3 covers 14 residues. The V gene lost 3 bases and the J gene lost 10 bases, with 18 bases spanning the gap. Germline CDR1 is SGDLS and CDR2 is YYNGEE. The CDR3 DNA reads as TGTGCCAGCAGCGCGTTTTCTTCCAAGGGGGCGCAGTATTTT. Translated, it gives CASSAFSSKGAQYF.

The rearrangement uses TRBV6-6 and TRBJ1-4; 9 positions match TRBD1. The CDR3 length is 15 residues. The V gene end was trimmed by 6 bases and the J gene end by 6 bases; junction bases not matched to a gene: 8. The V gene's germline CDR1 is MNHNY and CDR2 SVGAGI (reference sequence). The CDR3: CASSQGRTGDEKLFF. In DNA, the CDR3 is TGTGCCAGCAGCCAGGGAAGGACAGGGGATGAAAAACTGTTTTTT.

This clone has a handful of counts. The rearrangement uses TRBV5-4 and TRBJ2-3; unclear D gene. CDR3 length: 16 residues. Germline V gene lookup returns CDR1 SGHNT and CDR2 YYREEE (reference sequence). With 1 base removed from V and 0 bases from J, the gap between germline ends came to 12 bases. The CDR3 here is CASSLTGLGSTDTQYF. The CDR3, as DNA: TGTGCCAGCAGCTTGACCGGGTTGGGCAGCACAGATACGCAGTATTTT.

V gene TRBV10-3 combines with J gene TRBJ1-4, with unresolved D. This CDR3 has 13 residues. Deletions cut 0 bases from V and 8 bases from J, with 7 bases between. Germline CDR1 and CDR2: ENHRY and SYGVKD. The CDR3 nucleotides read TGTGCCATCAGTGAGTCATATCTGGAAAAACTGTTTTTT. Protein: CAISESYLEKLFF.

This sequence joins TRBV13 and TRBJ1-5; D not resolved. Germline V CDR1 and CDR2: PRHDT, FYEKMQ (reference sequence). V shed 5 bases and J shed 3 bases, with 8 bases lying between them. There are 13 residues in the CDR3. The CDR3 bases are TGTGCCAGCAGCCCCGGACTCAATCAGCCCCAGCATTTT. Protein sequence: CASSPGLNQPQHF.

This clone was seen more than once but under ten times. This rearrangement joins TRBV4-2 to TRBJ2-5, with 12 bases lining up with TRBD2. V lost 2 bases and J lost 5; bases outside the gene matches: 9. Germline-derived CDR1 and CDR2 are LGHNA and YNFKEQ. This CDR3 comprises 17 residues. Written as DNA, the CDR3 is TGTGCCAGCAGCCAATTTGGGGCTAGCGGGGGGGCGGAGACCCAGTACTTC. It yields the protein CASSQFGASGGAETQYF.

This chain links TRBV28 with TRBJ1-2; TRBD1 aligns across 9 bases. The trim removed 5 bases at V and 2 bases at J, leaving 6 bases unmatched. Per germline, CDR1 MDHEN and CDR2 SYDVKM. The CDR3 has 15 amino acids. CDR3 sequence reads: CASSRAGTGNYGYTF. In DNA, the CDR3 is TGTGCCAGCAGTCGAGCCGGGACAGGGAACTATGGCTACACCTTC.